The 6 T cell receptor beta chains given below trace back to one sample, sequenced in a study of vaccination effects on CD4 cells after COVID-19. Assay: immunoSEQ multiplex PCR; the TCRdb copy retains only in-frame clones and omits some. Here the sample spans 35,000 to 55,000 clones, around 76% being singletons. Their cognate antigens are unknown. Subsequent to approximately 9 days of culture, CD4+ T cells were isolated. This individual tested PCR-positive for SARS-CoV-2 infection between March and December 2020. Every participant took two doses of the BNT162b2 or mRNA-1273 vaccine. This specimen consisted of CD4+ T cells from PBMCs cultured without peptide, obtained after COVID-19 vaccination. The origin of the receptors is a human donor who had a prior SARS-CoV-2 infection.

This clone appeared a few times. CDR3 in DNA: TGTGCCAGCAAACAGCGGGAATACACAGATACGCAGTATTTT. This translates into CASKQREYTDTQYF. The chain recombines TRBV9 with TRBJ2-3, with TRBD2 matching 7 bases. CDR1 is SGDLS and CDR2 is YYNGEE in the germline V gene. The ends lost 6 bases at V and 2 bases at J; junction bases unmatched: 6. The CDR3 is 14 residues long.

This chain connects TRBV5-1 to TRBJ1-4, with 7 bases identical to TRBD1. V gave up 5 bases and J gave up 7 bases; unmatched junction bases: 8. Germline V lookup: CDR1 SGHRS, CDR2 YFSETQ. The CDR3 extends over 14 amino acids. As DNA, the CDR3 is TGCGCCAGCAGTCCCCAGACAGGGTTTGAAAAACTGTTTTTT. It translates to CASSPQTGFEKLFF.

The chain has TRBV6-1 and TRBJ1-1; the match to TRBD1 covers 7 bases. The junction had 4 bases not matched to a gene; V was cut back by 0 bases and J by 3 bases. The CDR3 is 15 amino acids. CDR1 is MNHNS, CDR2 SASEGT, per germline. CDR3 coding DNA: TGTGCCAGCAGTGAAGCCACAGGGGTGGACACTGAAGCTTTCTTT. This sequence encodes CASSEATGVDTEAFF.

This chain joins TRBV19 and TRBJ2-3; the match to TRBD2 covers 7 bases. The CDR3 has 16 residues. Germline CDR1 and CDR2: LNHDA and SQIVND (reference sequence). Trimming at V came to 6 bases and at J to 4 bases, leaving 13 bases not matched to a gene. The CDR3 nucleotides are TGTGCCAGTAGACCCGCGAGGGCTAGCGGCGCAGATACGCAGTATTTT. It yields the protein CASRPARASGADTQYF. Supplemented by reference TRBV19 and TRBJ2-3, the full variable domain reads DGGITQSPKYLFRKEGQNVTLSCEQNLNHDAMYWYRQDPGQGLRLIYYSQIVNDFQKGDIAEGYSVSREKKESFPLTVTSAQKNPTAFYLCASRPARASGADTQYFGPGTRLTVL.

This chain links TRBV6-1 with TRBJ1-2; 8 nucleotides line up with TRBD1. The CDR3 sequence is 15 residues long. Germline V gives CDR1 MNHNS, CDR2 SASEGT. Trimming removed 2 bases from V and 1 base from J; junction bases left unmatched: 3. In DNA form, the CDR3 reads TGTGCCAGCAGTGAACGACAGGGGCTTAACTATGGCTACACCTTC. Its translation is CASSERQGLNYGYTF.

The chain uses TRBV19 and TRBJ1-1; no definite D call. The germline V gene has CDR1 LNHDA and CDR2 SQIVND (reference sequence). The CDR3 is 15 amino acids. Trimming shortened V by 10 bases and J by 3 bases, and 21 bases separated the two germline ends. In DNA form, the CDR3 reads TGTGCCACCTCGCCTCCGAAGTCTCTCGACACTGAAGCTTTCTTT. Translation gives CATSPPKSLDTEAFF.